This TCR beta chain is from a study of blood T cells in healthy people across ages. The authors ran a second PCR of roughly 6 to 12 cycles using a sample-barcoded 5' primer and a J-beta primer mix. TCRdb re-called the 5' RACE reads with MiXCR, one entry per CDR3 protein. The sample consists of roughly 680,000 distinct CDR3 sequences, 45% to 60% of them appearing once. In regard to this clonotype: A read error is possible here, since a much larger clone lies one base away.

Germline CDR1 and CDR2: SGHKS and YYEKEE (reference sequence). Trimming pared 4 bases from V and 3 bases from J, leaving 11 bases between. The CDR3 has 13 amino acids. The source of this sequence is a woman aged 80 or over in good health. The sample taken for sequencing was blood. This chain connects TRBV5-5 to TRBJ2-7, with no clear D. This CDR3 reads CASSVEGLYEQYF. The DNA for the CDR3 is TGTGCCAGCAGCGTGGAAGGGCTCTACGAGCAGTACTTC.